Following are 30 T cell receptor beta chains from one sample sequenced in a study of shared clonotypes between healthy human individuals. Using immunoSEQ multiplex PCR, the repertoire was profiled, and TCRdb retains in-frame clones only, with some absent. The sample holds 2 million to 2.5 million clones, less than 95% seen once. The sample was naive CD4+ T cells from PBMCs. The subset is: CD45RA+ positively selected. These receptors originate from a man between 18 and 35 years old in good health. Some clones in this sample may be carry-over from other donors' samples.

Details on this clone: In the same sample, other DNA sequences code for this CDR3. V is TRBV5-1 and J is TRBJ2-5; D remains unclear. Germline lookup yields CDR1 SGHRS and CDR2 YFSETQ. Trimming removed 0 bases from V and 5 bases from J, with 11 bases in between. The CDR3 contains 14 residues. The CDR3 DNA reads as TGCGCCAGCAGCTTGGGCCTCGGTGGGGAGACCCAGTACTTC. Translation: CASSLGLGGETQYF.

This chain uses TRBV9 with TRBJ2-3; no clear D. V was trimmed by 2 bases and J by 5 bases, leaving 12 bases between them. This CDR3 has 14 residues. Per germline, CDR1 SGDLS and CDR2 YYNGEE. CDR3 loop: CASSVGHSGDTQYF. The CDR3 DNA reads as TGTGCCAGCAGCGTGGGTCACTCAGGAGATACGCAGTATTTT.

The chain joins TRBV5-1 to TRBJ2-3; D remains ambiguous. The CDR3 runs to 14 residues. The germline V and J ends were trimmed by 7 bases and 1 base, with 13 bases remaining between them. The germline CDR1 and CDR2 sequences are SGHRS and YFSETQ. CDR3 coding DNA: TGCGCCAGCGCGACGGCCGCGGGCACAGATACGCAGTATTTT. Protein product: CASATAAGTDTQYF.

The gene calls are TRBV11-3 and TRBJ2-5, with TRBD1 identical over 7 bases. The CDR3 runs 15 residues. Germline CDR1 and CDR2: SGHNT and YENEEA. V shed 5 bases and J 8 bases; nucleotides not matched to a gene: 14. CDR3 amino acids: CASSEGQVDSPTQYF. The CDR3 DNA is TGTGCCAGCAGCGAAGGACAGGTGGACTCTCCTACCCAGTACTTC.

This chain joins TRBV7-9 and TRBJ2-5; 14 bases fit TRBD2. CDR3 length equals 15 residues. The V gene end was trimmed by 4 bases and the J gene end by 5 bases; junction bases not matched to a gene: 3. Germline loops: CDR1 SEHNR, CDR2 FQNEAQ (reference sequence). This chain's CDR3 is CASSWTSGRRETQYF. The CDR3 bases are TGTGCCAGCAGCTGGACTAGCGGGAGGCGGGAGACCCAGTACTTC.

The V call is TRBV27, the J call TRBJ2-5; 7 bases align to TRBD1. Per germline, CDR1 MNHEY and CDR2 SMNVEV (reference sequence). There are 15 residues in the CDR3. Germline trimming cut 4 bases from V and 5 bases from J; bases unmatched to any gene: 10. The CDR3 sequence is CASSSGQVQVETQYF. The CDR3 DNA reads as TGTGCCAGCAGTTCAGGACAGGTACAAGTGGAGACCCAGTACTTC.

This rearrangement joins TRBV5-4 to TRBJ2-5; no firm D call. This CDR3 is built from 14 residues. Germline V CDR1 and CDR2: SGHNT, YYREEE (reference sequence). V was cut by 0 bases and J by 0 bases, with 6 bases left in between. The CDR3 loop reads CASSLVVDQETQYF. The CDR3 DNA follows: TGTGCCAGCAGCTTGGTAGTCGACCAAGAGACCCAGTACTTC.

This chain connects TRBV27 to TRBJ1-1; D not certain. The V and J ends lost 2 bases and 5 bases respectively, with 9 bases between them. The germline gives CDR1 MNHEY, CDR2 SMNVEV (reference sequence). There are 13 residues in the CDR3. This CDR3 reads CASSLVMGTEAFF. The CDR3 DNA reads as TGTGCCAGCAGTTTAGTTATGGGGACTGAAGCTTTCTTT.

The rearrangement uses TRBV7-8 and TRBJ1-5; no firm D call. The CDR3 has 16 residues. The germline CDR1 and CDR2 sequences are SGHVS and FQNEAQ. V dropped 1 base and J dropped 0 bases, with 10 bases sitting between them. CDR3: CASSLVGSNSNQPQHF. Written as DNA, the CDR3 is TGTGCCAGCAGCTTAGTCGGATCCAATAGCAATCAGCCCCAGCATTTT. Based on the CDR3 plus reference TRBV7-8 and TRBJ1-5, the full variable domain is GAGVSQSPRYKVAKRGQDVALRCDPISGHVSLFWYQQALGQGPEFLTYFQNEAQLDKSGLPSDRFFAERPEGSVSTLKIQRTQQEDSAVYLCASSLVGSNSNQPQHFGDGTRLSIL.

The chain links TRBV6-5 to TRBJ1-1; 7 positions match TRBD1. Germline CDR1 and CDR2: MNHEY and SVGAGI. V was clipped by 4 bases and J by 0 bases; unmatched bases: 5. The CDR3 totals 15 residues. This CDR3 is CASSSRQGLNTEAFF. The CDR3, as DNA: TGTGCCAGCAGTTCCAGACAGGGCTTGAACACTGAAGCTTTCTTT.

The chain joins TRBV18 to TRBJ2-3; D is perhaps TRBD2 (6 bases). The CDR3 length is 16 residues. The V and J ends lost 5 bases and 4 bases respectively, with 19 bases between them. Germline V lookup: CDR1 KGHSH, CDR2 LQKENI. CDR3 DNA sequence: TGTGCCAGCTCAACAGGACTAACTGGCACCGCAGATACGCAGTATTTT. Encoded protein: CASSTGLTGTADTQYF.

The chain has TRBV5-1 and TRBJ2-1, with TRBD2 matching over 9 bases. CDR1 and CDR2 from the germline V gene are SGHRS and YFSETQ. This CDR3 spans 16 amino acids. V shed 1 base and J 5 bases; nucleotides not matched to a gene: 7. CDR3 residues: CASSLRSRTSDNEQFF. DNA of the CDR3: TGCGCCAGCAGCTTGAGGTCCCGGACTAGCGACAATGAGCAGTTCTTC.

This clone came up a few times. This chain connects TRBV6-5 to TRBJ2-7; a possible D gene is TRBD1 (5 bases). Trimming pared 0 bases from V and 7 bases from J, leaving 13 bases between. Germline CDR1 MNHEY, CDR2 SVGAGI. The CDR3 extends over 14 amino acids. The CDR3 DNA follows: TGTGCCAGCAGTTACTCGAACAGGAACCCTGAGCAGTACTTC. This sequence encodes CASSYSNRNPEQYF.

The rearrangement links TRBV7-6 to TRBJ2-7; D is ambiguous. V dropped 1 base and J dropped 4 bases, with 8 bases sitting between them. The length of the CDR3 is 13 residues. Per the germline V gene, CDR1 is SGHVS and CDR2 is FNYEAQ. The CDR3 DNA is TGTGCCAGCAGCTTAGGGGTTTCGTACGAGCAGTACTTC. Protein product: CASSLGVSYEQYF.

This clone was picked up one time. V usage is TRBV9 and J usage is TRBJ2-7; 7 bases are shared with TRBD1. The CDR3 runs to 14 residues. V dropped 3 bases and J dropped 2; count of bases not matched to a gene: 5. Germline CDR1 is SGDLS and CDR2 is YYNGEE. The CDR3 nucleotides are TGTGCCAGCAGCGAAGGGACAGACCCCTACGAGCAGTACTTC. Translating it yields CASSEGTDPYEQYF. The variable domain in full, completed from reference TRBV9 and TRBJ2-7, reads DSGVTQTPKHLITATGQRVTLRCSPRSGDLSVYWYQQSLDQGLQFLIQYYNGEERAKGNILERFSAQQFPDLHSELNLSSLELGDSALYFCASSEGTDPYEQYFGPGTRLTVT.

This chain links TRBV7-8 with TRBJ2-5; 9 nucleotides agree with TRBD1. Trimming cost V 4 bases and J 2 bases; bases outside gene matches: 11. Germline V CDR1 and CDR2: SGHVS, FQNEAQ. The CDR3 extends over 17 amino acids. CDR3 sequence (DNA): TGTGCCAGCAGCTCGGACAGGGGTACTGTAGAACAAGAGACCCAGTACTTC. It codes for CASSSDRGTVEQETQYF. The full variable domain, in which reference TRBV7-8 and TRBJ2-5 provide the parts outside the CDR3, is GAGVSQSPRYKVAKRGQDVALRCDPISGHVSLFWYQQALGQGPEFLTYFQNEAQLDKSGLPSDRFFAERPEGSVSTLKIQRTQQEDSAVYLCASSSDRGTVEQETQYFGPGTRLLVL.

The chain links TRBV27 to TRBJ1-5; 9 positions agree with TRBD1. The germline CDR1 and CDR2 sequences are MNHEY and SMNVEV (reference sequence). The V segment lost 5 bases and the J segment 0 bases; nucleotides outside the gene matches: 2. The CDR3 covers 15 residues. CDR3 in DNA: TGTGCCAGCAGTCGGGGACAGGGTAGCAATCAGCCCCAGCATTTT. Translated: CASSRGQGSNQPQHF.

As to this clone: The same CDR3 can be traced to other DNA sequences in this sample. The chain has TRBV7-2 and TRBJ2-7, with 7 nucleotides matching TRBD2. Germline-derived CDR1 and CDR2 are SGHTA and FQGNSA. The CDR3 is made up of 15 amino acids. Losses at the gene ends were 2 bases for V and 0 bases for J; bases not matched to a gene: 4. CDR3 loop: CASSLSRGSSYEQYF. CDR3 bases: TGTGCCAGCAGCTTATCCCGCGGGAGCTCCTACGAGCAGTACTTC.

The rearrangement joins TRBV27 to TRBJ2-7; no definite D call. The germline gives CDR1 MNHEY, CDR2 SMNVEV (reference sequence). This CDR3 is 11 amino acids long. V was clipped by 6 bases and J by 7 bases, with 10 bases between them. Here the CDR3 DNA reads TGTGCCAGCAGCTCCTCGTGGGAGCAGTACTTC. Amino acids: CASSSSWEQYF.

V gene TRBV29-1 combines with J gene TRBJ1-1, with D unresolved. The ends were cut back, 7 bases at V and 4 bases at J, with 16 bases in the middle. Germline V gene sequence: CDR1 SQVTM, CDR2 ANQGSEA. The CDR3 has 13 amino acids. The CDR3 here is CSARGEWGTEAFF. CDR3 coding DNA: TGCAGCGCTCGCGGCGAGTGGGGCACTGAAGCTTTCTTT.

This chain joins TRBV18 and TRBJ1-1; 7 bases fit TRBD1. This CDR3 has 20 residues. Trimming cost V 3 bases and J 0 bases; bases outside gene matches: 19. CDR1 KGHSH and CDR2 LQKENI come from the germline V gene. This CDR3 reads CASSPTTLGQVFPMNTEAFF. The CDR3 coding sequence is TGTGCCAGCTCACCTACAACTTTAGGACAGGTTTTCCCTATGAACACTGAAGCTTTCTTT.

The chain recombines TRBV10-3 with TRBJ2-7; TRBD1 aligns across 8 bases. CDR1 and CDR2 from the germline V gene are ENHRY and SYGVKD. The V gene end was trimmed by 0 bases and the J gene end by 2 bases; junction bases not matched to a gene: 3. This CDR3 spans 15 amino acids. The CDR3 loop reads CAISESDRDTYEQYF. CDR3 bases: TGTGCCATCAGTGAGTCGGACAGGGATACCTACGAGCAGTACTTC.

The chain employs TRBV7-3 and TRBJ2-3, with TRBD2 matching over 8 bases. The trim removed 5 bases at V and 4 bases at J, leaving 8 bases unmatched. The germline CDR1 and CDR2 sequences are SGHTA and FQGTGA. This CDR3 region has 15 residues. CDR3 sequence: CASSGAGEAPDTQYF. In nucleotides, the CDR3 is TGTGCCAGCAGCGGAGCGGGAGAGGCCCCAGATACGCAGTATTTT.

This clone appeared a single time. The chain uses TRBV6-1 and TRBJ2-1; D tentatively reads TRBD1 or TRBD2 (5 bases each). V lost 8 bases, J lost 8 bases, and 10 bases lay in between. Germline CDR1 reads MNHNS; CDR2 reads SASEGT. The CDR3 spans 11 residues. DNA of the CDR3: TGTGCCAGCGGGGACGGCGATGAGCAGTTCTTC. Its protein is CASGDGDEQFF.

V is TRBV5-4 and J is TRBJ1-1; unclear D gene. Trimming stripped 2 bases from V and 4 bases from J, with 15 bases between. Germline lookup yields CDR1 SGHNT and CDR2 YYREEE (reference sequence). The CDR3 loop spans 15 amino acids. The CDR3 coding sequence is TGTGCCAGCAGCTTTTACGGTAGGAAGGGCACTGAAGCTTTCTTT. It encodes CASSFYGRKGTEAFF.

This chain links TRBV6-1 with TRBJ1-3; D possibly corresponds to TRBD1 (6 bases). V was pared by 4 bases and J by 2 bases, with 18 bases between. The CDR3 has 17 residues. The germline V gene has CDR1 MNHNS and CDR2 SASEGT. This CDR3 is CASSAQVGGAAGNTIYF. CDR3 coding DNA: TGTGCCAGCAGTGCCCAAGTGGGGGGGGCGGCTGGAAACACCATATATTTT.

The chain uses TRBV28 and TRBJ2-7; 10 nucleotides line up with TRBD2. V lost 3 bases to trimming and J lost 2 bases; unmatched junction nucleotides: 1. The CDR3 runs 14 residues. Germline lookup yields CDR1 MDHEN and CDR2 SYDVKM. In DNA, the CDR3 is TGTGCCAGCAGTTTCCTAGCGGGAGCCTACGAGCAGTACTTC. It is translated as CASSFLAGAYEQYF.

V is TRBV7-6 and J is TRBJ2-7, with 11 positions matching TRBD1. V was clipped by 4 bases and J by 5 bases; unmatched bases: 4. The CDR3 totals 14 residues. Per germline, CDR1 SGHVS and CDR2 FNYEAQ. CDR3 sequence: CASSSTGQGDEQYF. In nucleotides, the CDR3 is TGTGCCAGCAGCTCTACGGGACAGGGGGACGAGCAGTACTTC. Looking up the rest from reference TRBV7-6 and TRBJ2-7 gives the full variable domain: GAGVSQSPRYKVTKRGQDVALRCDPISGHVSLYWYRQALGQGPEFLTYFNYEAQQDKSGLPNDRFSAERPEGSISTLTIQRTEQRDSAMYRCASSSTGQGDEQYFGPGTRLTVT.

This chain connects TRBV28 to TRBJ2-2; possible D gene TRBD2, 6 bases. This CDR3 spans 16 amino acids. Between the trimmed V and J ends, which lost 0 bases and 6 bases, there was a span of 14 bases. CDR1 and CDR2 (germline): MDHEN, SYDVKM. CDR3 sequence (DNA): TGTGCCAGCAGTTTATGGGGCGGGACCAGACCCGGGGAGCTGTTTTTT. It specifies CASSLWGGTRPGELFF.

This chain connects TRBV4-3 to TRBJ2-1, with D uncertain. Trimming removed 0 bases from V and 9 bases from J, with 9 bases in between. This CDR3 has 13 amino acids. Germline V lookup: CDR1 LGHNA, CDR2 YSLEER. CDR3 sequence reads: CASSQDPFVEQFF. The CDR3, as DNA: TGCGCCAGCAGCCAAGACCCCTTTGTTGAGCAGTTCTTC.